This TCR beta chain was documented in a study of beta chain features in type 1 diabetes. CD45RO/CCR7/CD25/CD127/CD95/CD27 sorting isolated CD4+ naive, central memory, regulatory and stem cell-like memory cells. Regarding the study as a whole: A pattern of fewer insertions and more deletions at VDJ junctions was seen in type 1 diabetes patients. Naive, central memory and regulatory TCRB repertoires appeared more similar among patients than healthy donors.

In the case of this clone: Its specificity is not known.

The CDR3 is 16 residues long. CDR1 and CDR2 (germline): SGHTA, FQGTGA. V lost 2 bases to trimming and J lost 10 bases; unmatched junction nucleotides: 14. The sequenced template was cDNA made from the entire isolated RNA. There were several million reads on average in the naive, central memory and regulatory T cell samples. Clones were read by immunoSEQ multiplex PCR, and TCRdb kept only the in-frame ones, dropping some. The table shows 120,000 to 150,000 clones, with 6.9% occurring only once. The clonotype was recovered from a woman in her twenties or thirties in good health. Sequenced sample: central memory CD4+ T cells from blood. This chain uses TRBV7-3 with TRBJ2-1; TRBD1 matches at 7 bases. In DNA form, the CDR3 reads TGTGCCAGCAGCTTATCCGTTTCACAGGGGCAAGGGGAGCAGTTCTTC. Protein: CASSLSVSQGQGEQFF.